This T cell receptor (beta chain) was recovered during a study of neoadjuvant anti-PD-1 for oral cavity cancer (dated by TCRdb to the early 2020s). The study in broad terms: Three to four biweekly doses of nivolumab at 3 mg/kg were mostly administered to patients before curative-intent surgical resection. There were 12 patients in the parent correlative cohort, and the response rate was 33%. Under RECIST 1.1, a patient counted as a responder if showing complete response, partial response or stable disease, and as a non-responder if showing progression. A fourth nivolumab dose was given around day 43 to patients without progression, and definitive surgical resection was performed in those patients on days 50-56.

Study-wide findings and limitations: A higher pretreatment blood Treg/Th17 ratio correlated with both higher pretreatment blood TCRbeta clonality and lower post-treatment tumor TCRbeta clonality. Within PBMCs, T cell clonality (Gini index) was significantly higher in non-responders than responders after neoadjuvant nivolumab. TCR analyses included only three patients per response group, and the authors called for larger cohorts for validation.

In the case of this clone: Its antigen is still unknown. No base quality values were provided; no much bigger clone lies one nucleotide off.

For deep sequencing, PBMC libraries mostly used around 500 ng of input genomic DNA, with six replicates for each sample. The immunoSEQ hsTCRbeta kit was used to prepare TCRbeta libraries, following the manufacturer's instructions. The finished libraries were brought together in one pool at approximately 3 nM, which was then read using an Illumina NovaSeq 6000 S4 flow cell. In the source study's methods: The immunoSEQ Analyzer handled quality control and preprocessing of the raw data. The analysis was restricted to productive rearrangements, with each unique CDR3 amino acid sequence defining a clonotype. Using the R package tcR, the researchers computed the Gini-Simpson index as their estimate of repertoire clonality. Student's t test was used to compare Gini indices, while Pearson correlation assessed associations with tumor size change. TCRdb carries this immuneACCESS record with in-frame sequences only. Its versions omit some clonotypes, under half of them owing to an unresolved V gene in the studies checked, with the rest unexplained. For V, J and clone size, that table is used; D and trimming come from the DNA. The sample profile shows around 60,000 clones; more than 65% of them were found once. The biggest ten clones account for just over 2.5% of the sample.

The CDR3 runs 13 amino acids, cysteine and phenylalanine included. Only the CDR3 region is kept as DNA, spanning 39 bases read in frame from base 1. Looking up the germline V gene yields CDR1 KGHSH and CDR2 LQKENI. Unmatched junction bases come to 6, with V trimmed by 6 bases and J by 5 bases. This specimen's time point label, per the study, means: before neoadjuvant nivolumab. The patients had newly diagnosed stage II-IVA oral cavity squamous cell carcinoma and had not received any prior systemic or radiation treatment. Everyone in the cohort had locally advanced, HPV-negative oral cavity squamous cell carcinoma. Peripheral blood mononuclear cells were analyzed directly and were not maintained or expanded in culture. Samples were obtained from a longitudinal correlative study of a single-arm phase II trial of neoadjuvant nivolumab in oral cavity squamous cell carcinoma. Subject-matched pre- and post-treatment PBMCs and tumors from three responders and three non-responders were subjected to genomic DNA-based TCRbeta sequencing. Peripheral blood mononuclear cells were collected once before nivolumab treatment and again after treatment, at the time of surgery. The Maxwell RSC DNA from Cells kit was used to extract genomic DNA from PBMCs.

This specimen consisted of PBMCs, obtained before nivolumab (anti-PD-1) treatment. The rearrangement joined TRBV18 to TRBJ1-2; 7 of the junction bases match TRBD1. The sequence was collected from a person between 40 and 79 years old with oral cavity squamous cell carcinoma. In nucleotide form, the sequence is TGTGCCAGCTCCAGGGGGTCGAATTATGGCTACACCTTC. Translation gives CASSRGSNYGYTF.